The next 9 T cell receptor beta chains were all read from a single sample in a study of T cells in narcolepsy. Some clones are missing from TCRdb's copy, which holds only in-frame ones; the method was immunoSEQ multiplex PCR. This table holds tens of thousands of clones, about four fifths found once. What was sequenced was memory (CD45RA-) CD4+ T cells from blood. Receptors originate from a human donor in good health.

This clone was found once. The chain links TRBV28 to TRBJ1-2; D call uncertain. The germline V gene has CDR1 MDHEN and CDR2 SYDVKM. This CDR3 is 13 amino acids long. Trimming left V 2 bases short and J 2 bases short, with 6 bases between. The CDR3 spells CASSLPGNYGYTF. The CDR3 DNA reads TGTGCCAGCAGTTTACCGGGAAACTATGGCTACACCTTC.

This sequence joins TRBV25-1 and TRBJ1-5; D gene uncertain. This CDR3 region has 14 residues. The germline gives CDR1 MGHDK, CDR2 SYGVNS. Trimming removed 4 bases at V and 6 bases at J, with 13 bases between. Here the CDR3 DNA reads TGTGCCAGCAGTGGCCCCGCTGAGGGTCAGCCCCAGCATTTT. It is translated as CASSGPAEGQPQHF. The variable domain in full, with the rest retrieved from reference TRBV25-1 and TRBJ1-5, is EADIYQTPRYLVIGTGKKITLECSQTMGHDKMYWYQQDPGMELHLIHYSYGVNSTEKGDLSSESTVSRIRTEHFPLTLESARPSHTSQYLCASSGPAEGQPQHFGDGTRLSIL.

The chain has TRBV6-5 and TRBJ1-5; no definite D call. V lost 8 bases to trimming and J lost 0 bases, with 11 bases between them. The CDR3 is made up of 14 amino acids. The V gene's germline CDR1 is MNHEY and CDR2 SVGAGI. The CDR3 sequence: CASRASYSNQPQHF. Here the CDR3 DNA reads TGTGCCAGCCGGGCGAGTTATAGCAATCAGCCCCAGCATTTT.

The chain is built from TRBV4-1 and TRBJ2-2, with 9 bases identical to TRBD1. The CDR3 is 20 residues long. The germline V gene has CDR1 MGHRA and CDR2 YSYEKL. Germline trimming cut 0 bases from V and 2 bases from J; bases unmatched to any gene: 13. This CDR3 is CASSQEGWTGENLNTGELFF. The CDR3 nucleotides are TGCGCCAGCAGCCAAGAGGGGTGGACAGGGGAGAACCTTAACACCGGGGAGCTGTTTTTT.

In DNA form, the CDR3 reads TGTGCCAGCAGCCAAGGCCGGGAGGGTTACAATGAGCAGTTCTTC. It yields the protein CASSQGREGYNEQFF. V is TRBV4-2 and J is TRBJ2-1, with 8 bases aligning to TRBD2. The V and J ends lost 1 base and 4 bases, in that order; junction bases with no gene match: 3. The germline V gene encodes CDR1 LGHNA and CDR2 YNFKEQ. CDR3 size: 15 residues.

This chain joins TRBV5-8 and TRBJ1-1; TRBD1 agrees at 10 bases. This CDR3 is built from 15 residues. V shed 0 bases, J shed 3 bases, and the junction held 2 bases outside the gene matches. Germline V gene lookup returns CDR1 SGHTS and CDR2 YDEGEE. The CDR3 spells CASSLGDRGDTEAFF. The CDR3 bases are TGTGCCAGCAGCTTGGGGGACAGGGGAGACACTGAAGCTTTCTTT.

The CDR3 reads CASSLVRLTGGHSYNEQFF. The DNA of the CDR3 is TGTGCCAGCAGCTTAGTGAGACTTACCGGGGGGCACTCCTACAATGAGCAGTTCTTC. The chain uses TRBV7-9 and TRBJ2-1, with D possibly TRBD2 on 7 matching bases. Trimming took 1 base from V and 0 from J, leaving 19 bases between them. Germline-derived CDR1 and CDR2 are SEHNR and FQNEAQ (reference sequence). This CDR3 contains 19 residues.

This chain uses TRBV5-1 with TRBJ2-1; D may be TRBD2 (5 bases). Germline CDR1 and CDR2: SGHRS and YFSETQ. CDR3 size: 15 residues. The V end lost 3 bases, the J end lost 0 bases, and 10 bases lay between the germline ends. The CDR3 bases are TGCGCCAGCAGCTCGACTGGGAGCTCCTACAATGAGCAGTTCTTC. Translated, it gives CASSSTGSSYNEQFF.

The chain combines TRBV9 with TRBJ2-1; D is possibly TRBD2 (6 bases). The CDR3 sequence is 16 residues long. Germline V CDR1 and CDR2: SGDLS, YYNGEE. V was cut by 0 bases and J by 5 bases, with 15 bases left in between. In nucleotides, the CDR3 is TGTGCCAGCAGCGTAGCTCCAACTAGCAGTGACAATGAGCAGTTCTTC. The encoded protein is CASSVAPTSSDNEQFF.